These T cell receptor beta chains were read from a single sample in a study of lymphopenia after photon versus proton radiotherapy. Profiled with immunoSEQ multiplex PCR; TCRdb holds only in-frame clones, not every one. The table lists 70,000 or so clones, less than 95% of them singletons, with over 2% in the top ten. This sample comprised peripheral blood, obtained from a patient treated with photon-based radiotherapy. The receptors were sampled from a middle-aged woman with cholangiocarcinoma. Each CDR3 is given with its conserved first and last residue. D genes are given only for firm matches. Not every row has a clone size; where given, it reads once, few, many or a size class.

NA	TRBV30	TRBJ1-2	NA	CAWRPRGQGGGYTF	TGTGCCTGGAGACCCCGAGGGCAGGGTGGCGGCTACACCTTC
NA	TRBV7-2	TRBJ2-3	NA	CASSLGWRVSTDTQYF	TGTGCCAGCAGCTTAGGTTGGAGAGTTAGCACAGATACGCAGTATTTT
NA	TRBV28	TRBJ2-7	NA	CASSPEFYEQYF	TGTGCCAGCAGTCCCGAGTTCTACGAGCAGTACTTC
NA	TRBV29-1	TRBJ2-7	NA	CSVERGEQYF	TGCAGCGTTGAACGGGGCGAGCAGTACTTC
NA	TRBV4-1	TRBJ2-7	NA	CASSQVGGYEQYF	TGCGCCAGCAGCCAAGTAGGGGGCTACGAGCAGTACTTC
NA	TRBV7-2	TRBJ2-5	NA	CASSSLGGVGTQYF	TGTGCCAGCAGCTCCCTAGGCGGGGTGGGGACCCAGTACTTC
NA	TRBV7-3	TRBJ1-1	once	CASSPLRRLPGSSDVEAFF	TGTGCCAGCAGCCCCTTACGAAGGCTGCCGGGTTCGTCGGATGTTGAAGCTTTCTTT
NA	TRBV30	TRBJ2-3	NA	CAWTVGQLSTDTQYF	TGTGCCTGGACCGTGGGCCAGCTAAGCACAGATACGCAGTATTTT
NA	TRBV7-9	TRBJ1-6	NA	CASSAAGRYNSPLHF	TGTGCCAGCAGCGCAGCAGGCCGCTATAATTCACCCCTCCACTTT
NA	TRBV30	TRBJ2-7	NA	CAWSVSWTISYEQYF	TGTGCCTGGAGTGTCTCGTGGACAATCTCCTACGAGCAGTACTTC
NA	TRBV29-1	TRBJ1-1	NA	CSVEGRNTEAFF	TGCAGCGTTGAGGGGAGGAACACTGAAGCTTTCTTT
NA	TRBV19	TRBJ2-7	NA	CAVGSPPHEF	TGTGCCGTAGGGAGCCCCCCTCACGAGTTC
NA	TRBV10-3	TRBJ1-2	NA	CATAGQGRYGYTF	TGTGCCACAGCGGGGCAGGGTCGCTATGGCTACACCTTC
NA	TRBV7-9	TRBJ2-3	NA	CASSLISLATDTQYF	TGTGCCAGCAGCTTAATTAGTCTAGCAACAGATACGCAGTATTTT
NA	TRBV30	TRBJ1-2	NA	CAWSRGGYGYTF	TGTGCCTGGAGTAGGGGGGGCTATGGCTACACCTTC
NA	TRBV28	TRBJ2-5	NA	CASTQHKGGPQETQYF	TGTGCCAGCACCCAACACAAAGGGGGGCCCCAAGAGACCCAGTACTTC
NA	TRBV28	TRBJ2-2	few	CASSVQVVKAGELFF	TGTGCCAGCTCCGTCCAGGTGGTTAAGGCCGGGGAGCTGTTTTTT
NA	TRBV19	TRBJ1-1	NA	CASSVSFMNTEAFF	TGTGCCAGTAGTGTGTCGTTTATGAACACTGAAGCTTTCTTT
TRBD2	TRBV19	TRBJ2-1	NA	CASSRGLAGGLSISNEQFF	TGTGCCAGTAGTAGAGGACTAGCGGGAGGGCTCTCCATCAGCAATGAGCAGTTCTTC
NA	TRBV29-1	TRBJ1-2	NA	CSVDFDGYTF	TGCAGCGTGGACTTCGATGGCTACACCTTC
TRBD1	TRBV6-1	TRBJ1-5	NA	CASSDGQGASRGQPQHF	TGTGCCAGCAGTGACGGACAGGGGGCAAGTAGGGGTCAGCCCCAGCATTTT
NA	TRBV29-1	TRBJ2-3	NA	CSVGATGSHTDTQYF	TGCAGCGTCGGAGCGACAGGATCCCACACAGATACGCAGTATTTT
TRBD2	TRBV2	TRBJ2-1	NA	CASREAGGSYNEQFF	TGTGCCAGCAGGGAGGCGGGCGGGAGTTACAATGAGCAGTTCTTC
TRBD1	TRBV5-4	TRBJ2-5	NA	CASRPTGAGKETQYF	TGTGCCAGCAGGCCGACAGGGGCCGGTAAAGAGACCCAGTACTTC
TRBD2	TRBV5-1	TRBJ2-7	NA	CASSRSGSDEQYF	TGCGCCAGCAGCCGTAGCGGGAGCGACGAGCAGTACTTC
NA	TRBV4-2	TRBJ2-7	NA	CASSQENRRYYEQYF	TGTGCCAGCAGCCAAGAGAACAGGAGATACTACGAGCAGTACTTC
NA	TRBV7-9	TRBJ2-5	NA	CASSLRGGVQETQYF	TGTGCCAGCAGCTTAAGGGGAGGAGTCCAAGAGACCCAGTACTTC
NA	TRBV18	TRBJ2-7	NA	CASSGQGRDEQYF	TGTGCCAGCTCGGGGCAGGGCAGGGACGAGCAGTACTTC
NA	TRBV19	TRBJ1-6	NA	CASSRAGINNSPLHF	TGTGCCAGTAGTCGGGCAGGGATTAATAATTCACCCCTCCACTTT
NA	TRBV5-1	TRBJ1-1	once	CASSLAGTTEAFF	TGCGCCAGCAGCTTGGCCGGGACCACTGAAGCTTTCTTT
NA	TRBV6-5	TRBJ1-2	once	CASSYSQGLYGYTF	TGTGCCAGCAGTTACTCGCAGGGCCTGTATGGCTACACCTTC
NA	TRBV4-3	TRBJ1-1	NA	CASSQIRGNTEAFF	TGCGCCAGCAGCCAAATCAGGGGGAACACTGAAGCTTTCTTT
NA	TRBV30	TRBJ1-1	NA	CACGPQNTEAFF	TGTGCCTGTGGACCGCAGAACACTGAAGCTTTCTTT
NA	TRBV30	TRBJ1-4	NA	CAWADGNEKLFF	TGTGCCTGGGCAGATGGGAATGAAAAACTGTTTTTT
NA	TRBV4-1	TRBJ1-5	NA	CASSQDISQPQHF	TGCGCCAGCAGCCAAGATATCTCGCAGCCCCAGCATTTT
NA	TRBV7-9	TRBJ1-1	NA	CASSFGPEAFF	TGTGCCAGCAGCTTCGGGCCTGAAGCTTTCTTT
NA	TRBV7-3	TRBJ1-1	NA	CASSPGTSYTEAFF	TGTGCCAGCAGCCCAGGGACATCTTACACTGAAGCTTTCTTT
NA	TRBV2	TRBJ1-6	NA	CAGSGQGNSPLHF	TGTGCCGGCAGTGGGCAGGGTAACTCACCCCTCCACTTT
NA	TRBV4-3	TRBJ2-1	NA	CASALERNNEQFF	TGCGCCAGCGCCCTGGAGCGGAACAATGAGCAGTTCTTC
NA	TRBV7-2	TRBJ1-2	NA	CASSSSGQGYGYTF	TGTGCCAGCAGCTCGTCCGGACAAGGCTATGGCTACACCTTC
TRBD1	TRBV2	TRBJ1-5	few	CASRQGASNQPQHF	TGTGCCAGCAGGCAGGGGGCAAGCAATCAGCCCCAGCATTTT
TRBD2	TRBV28	TRBJ2-7	NA	CASSLTSGLMNF	TGTGCCAGCAGTTTAACTAGCGGGCTTATGAACTTC
NA	TRBV7-9	TRBJ1-2	NA	CASSPGTLFGGYTF	TGTGCCAGCAGCCCCGGGACACTGTTCGGGGGCTACACCTTC
TRBD1	TRBV5-1	TRBJ1-4	once	CASSLEGQGLEKLFF	TGCGCCAGCAGCTTGGAGGGACAGGGACTAGAAAAACTGTTTTTT
NA	TRBV29-1	TRBJ1-2	NA	CSVETLEVEIKTNYGYTF	TGCAGCGTTGAAACCCTTGAAGTGGAAATCAAAACTAACTATGGCTACACCTTC
NA	TRBV5-1	TRBJ1-4	NA	CASSSGGGNEKLFF	TGCGCCAGCAGCTCCGGAGGGGGGAATGAAAAACTGTTTTTT
NA	TRBV7-2	TRBJ1-2	NA	CASSEVGGLPDGYTF	TGTGCCAGCAGCGAAGTAGGGGGGCTTCCTGATGGCTACACCTTC
NA	TRBV7-9	TRBJ1-2	NA	CASSSNDRDIHGYTF	TGTGCCAGCAGCTCCAATGACCGGGACATACATGGCTACACCTTC
NA	TRBV21-1	TRBJ2-5	NA	CASSKGQAELQETQYF	TGTGCCAGCAGCAAAGGACAGGCGGAATTACAAGAGACCCAGTACTTC
NA	TRBV9	TRBJ1-5	few	CASSVEDHSNQPQHF	TGTGCCAGCAGCGTAGAGGATCACAGCAATCAGCCCCAGCATTTT
NA	TRBV27	TRBJ1-4	NA	CASSKGDLRNEKLFF	TGTGCCAGCAGTAAAGGGGACCTTCGAAATGAAAAACTGTTTTTT
NA	TRBV28	TRBJ2-7	NA	CASSQAHRGLREQYF	TGTGCCAGCAGTCAAGCCCACCGGGGGCTTCGCGAGCAGTACTTC
NA	TRBV6-5	TRBJ1-5	few	CASSYVIGAPQHF	TGTGCCAGCAGTTACGTGATTGGGGCGCCCCAGCATTTT